The 26 T cell receptor beta chains presented below share a single source sample, sequenced in a study of T-cell memory formation after mild COVID-19. TCRdb re-called the 5' RACE reads with MiXCR, one entry per CDR3 protein. The sample carries approximately 150,000 distinct CDR3 sequences, around 13% recorded once. The sample taken for sequencing was PBMCs or a T cell subset sorted from them (not recorded which). Source of these receptors: a man between 18 and 29 years old who had mild COVID-19 (a few samples of this study predate the infection). Cell type and time point are not known.

The chain uses TRBV7-7 and TRBJ2-2, with TRBD1 matching over 8 bases. The germline V gene has CDR1 SSHAT and CDR2 FNYEAQ (reference sequence). V lost 7 bases to trimming and J lost 0 bases; unmatched junction nucleotides: 4. CDR3 length: 15 residues. CDR3 protein: CASTPDRANTGELFF. CDR3 coding DNA: TGTGCCAGCACGCCGGACAGGGCGAACACCGGGGAGCTGTTTTTT.

This clonotype has only a few counts. The chain has TRBV14 and TRBJ1-2; 7 bases agree with TRBD1. This CDR3 has 13 amino acids. The trim removed 4 bases at V and 6 bases at J, leaving 5 bases unmatched. Germline values: CDR1 SGHDN, CDR2 FVKESK. CDR3 bases: TGTGCCAGCAGCCTTGACAGGGCAAATGGCTACACCTTC. Protein sequence: CASSLDRANGYTF. The whole variable domain, filled in from reference TRBV14 and TRBJ1-2, reads EAGVTQFPSHSVIEKGQTVTLRCDPISGHDNLYWYRRVMGKEIKFLLHFVKESKQDESGMPNNRFLAERTGGTYSTLKVQPAELEDSGVYFCASSLDRANGYTFGSGTRLTVV.

The chain joins TRBV7-6 to TRBJ1-4; the D is unclear. CDR1 is SGHVS, CDR2 FNYEAQ, per germline. Between the trimmed V and J ends, which lost 2 bases and 7 bases, there was a span of 11 bases. This CDR3 is built from 14 residues. The CDR3 protein is CASSLSSYGEKLFF. CDR3 DNA sequence: TGTGCCAGCAGCTTAAGTTCCTATGGTGAAAAACTGTTTTTT.

The chain is built from TRBV3-1 and TRBJ1-1, with D unresolved. V was clipped by 6 bases and J by 2 bases, with 13 bases between them. In germline, CDR1 is LGHDT, CDR2 YNNKEL (reference sequence). CDR3 size: 14 residues. The CDR3 reads CASSFRDVNTEAFF. The CDR3 region has the DNA TGTGCCAGCAGTTTCCGGGATGTAAACACTGAAGCTTTCTTT.

The rearrangement uses TRBV6-6 and TRBJ1-3; 7 bases agree with TRBD1. The CDR3 totals 16 residues. Per the germline V gene, CDR1 is MNHNY and CDR2 is SVGAGI (reference sequence). The V and J ends lost 0 bases and 3 bases, in that order; junction bases with no gene match: 5. The CDR3: CASSYSGRQGGNTIYF. The CDR3 DNA follows: TGTGCCAGCAGTTACTCCGGTCGACAGGGTGGAAACACCATATATTTT.

This chain links TRBV30 with TRBJ1-5, with 7 bases aligning to TRBD1. The CDR3 runs to 14 residues. V lost 0 bases, J lost 1 base, and 0 bases stayed unmatched. The V gene's germline CDR1 is GTSNPN and CDR2 SVGIG (reference sequence). CDR3 DNA sequence: TGTGCCTGGAGTGTAGGGGGCAGCAATCAGCCCCAGCATTTT. It yields the protein CAWSVGGSNQPQHF.

This clonotype was detected only a few times. This rearrangement joins TRBV6-2 or TRBV6-3 to TRBJ2-1, with 13 bases identical to TRBD2. The CDR3 totals 15 residues. Germline CDR1 MNHEY, CDR2 SVGEGT. V shed 7 bases and J 7 bases; nucleotides not matched to a gene: 7. CDR3 protein: CASTLLAGGINEQFF. The CDR3 nucleotides read TGTGCCAGCACCCTACTAGCGGGGGGGATTAATGAGCAGTTCTTC.

This clonotype has a handful of counts. This chain connects TRBV6-2 or TRBV6-3 to TRBJ2-5; the D is unclear. Trimming shortened V by 0 bases and J by 7 bases, and 12 bases separated the two germline ends. The CDR3 has 14 residues. Germline lookup yields CDR1 MNHEY and CDR2 SVGEGT. The CDR3: CASSYSSGLGTQYF. CDR3 in DNA: TGTGCCAGCAGTTACTCGAGTGGTTTAGGGACCCAGTACTTC.

This sequence joins TRBV9 and TRBJ2-5, with D maybe TRBD2 (5 bases). Between the trimmed V and J ends, which lost 4 bases and 0 bases, there was a span of 10 bases. In germline, CDR1 is SGDLS, CDR2 YYNGEE. The CDR3 sequence is 14 residues long. Here the CDR3 reads CASSFTTNQETQYF. As DNA, the CDR3 is TGTGCCAGCAGCTTTACGACTAACCAAGAGACCCAGTACTTC.

There are a few counts of this clonotype. J is TRBJ2-1 and V is TRBV29-1; D is perhaps TRBD2 (6 bases). V lost 6 bases and J lost 7, with 13 bases in between. CDR3 size: 12 residues. The germline V gene has CDR1 SQVTM and CDR2 ANQGSEA. CDR3 sequence (DNA): TGCAGCGTGGGGGGACGCGGGAATGAGCAGTTCTTC. Residues: CSVGGRGNEQFF.

The table lists this clonotype with many counts. The genes are TRBV12-3 or TRBV12-4 and TRBJ2-7, with 15 bases matching TRBD2. V was pared by 6 bases and J by 7 bases, with 10 bases of the junction left unmatched. This CDR3 has 16 amino acids. The CDR3 nucleotides read TGTGCCAGCAGCTCCCCGCGGACTAGCGGGGGGGGGGAGCAGTACTTC. As protein: CASSSPRTSGGGEQYF.

This clonotype turned up a few times. This rearrangement joins TRBV7-2 to TRBJ2-1; tentative D call: TRBD2 (5 bases). V shed 2 bases and J shed 6 bases, with 20 bases lying between them. The CDR3 length is 17 residues. Germline V gives CDR1 SGHTA, CDR2 FQGNSA. As DNA, the CDR3 is TGTGCCAGCAGCTTATGGGTTGGTCGGGATGGGTTCAATGAGCAGTTCTTC. It translates to CASSLWVGRDGFNEQFF.

This chain joins TRBV18 and TRBJ2-7, with D perhaps assigned TRBD1 or TRBD2 (5 bases each). V lost 4 bases and J lost 1, with 11 bases in between. The CDR3 is made up of 14 amino acids. The germline CDR1 and CDR2 sequences are KGHSH and LQKENI. CDR3 sequence (DNA): TGTGCCAGCTCACTCGGGGCGGGTTCCTACGAGCAGTACTTC. Encoded protein: CASSLGAGSYEQYF.

The chain carries TRBV14 and TRBJ2-4, with D perhaps given as TRBD1 or TRBD2 (5 bases each). V was shortened by 0 bases and J by 7 bases, with 13 bases between the two germline ends. The CDR3 consists of 15 residues. Germline CDR1 reads SGHDN; CDR2 reads FVKESK. CDR3 in amino acids: CASSQDASEGNIQYF. CDR3 bases: TGTGCCAGCAGCCAAGATGCGTCTGAGGGGAACATTCAGTACTTC.

This clonotype was found a few times. This sequence joins TRBV4-3 and TRBJ1-4; a weak D match, TRBD1 (6 bases). Between the trimmed V and J ends, which lost 3 bases and 3 bases, there was a span of 14 bases. This CDR3 region has 16 residues. Germline V gives CDR1 LGHNA, CDR2 YSLEER. CDR3 residues: CASSHATGRANEKLFF. The DNA for the CDR3 is TGCGCCAGCAGCCATGCCACAGGGCGGGCTAATGAAAAACTGTTTTTT.

The rearrangement uses TRBV6-1 and TRBJ2-3, with 9 bases that match TRBD2. CDR1 is MNHNS and CDR2 is SASEGT in the germline V gene. Germline trimming cut 5 bases from V and 5 bases from J; bases unmatched to any gene: 8. This CDR3 region has 15 residues. The CDR3 loop reads CASSLLAGRGDTQYF. CDR3 in DNA: TGTGCCAGCAGTCTTCTAGCGGGGCGAGGAGATACGCAGTATTTT.

This clonotype showed up many times. In DNA, the CDR3 is TGCGCCAGCAGCCCGGAGGGGGGGAGCTCCTACAATGAGCAGTTCTTC. Protein product: CASSPEGGSSYNEQFF. The rearrangement joins TRBV5-1 to TRBJ2-1; weak D call: TRBD2 (7 bases). The CDR3 loop spans 16 amino acids. The ends were cut back, 4 bases at V and 0 bases at J, with 14 bases in the middle. Germline loops: CDR1 SGHRS, CDR2 YFSETQ. The full variable domain, completed using reference TRBV5-1 and TRBJ2-1, is KAGVTQTPRYLIKTRGQQVTLSCSPISGHRSVSWYQQTPGQGLQFLFEYFSETQRNKGNFPGRFSGRQFSNSRSEMNVSTLELGDSALYLCASSPEGGSSYNEQFFGPGTRLTVL.

CDR3 sequence: CSARPGLHTGELFF. Written as DNA, the CDR3 is TGCAGTGCTCGACCGGGACTTCACACCGGGGAGCTGTTTTTT. The rearrangement joins TRBV20-1 to TRBJ2-2; maybe TRBD2 (6 bases). The CDR3 covers 14 residues. CDR1 and CDR2 from the germline V gene are DFQATT and SNEGSKA (reference sequence). Between the trimmed V and J ends, which lost 5 bases and 3 bases, there was a span of 13 bases.

This clonotype was counted between two and nine times. This CDR3 reads CASSRQQASPLHF. In DNA form, the CDR3 reads TGTGCCAGCAGCCGTCAACAGGCATCACCCCTCCACTTT. This chain uses TRBV5-6 with TRBJ1-6; D perhaps matches TRBD1 (5 bases). The CDR3 consists of 13 residues. Germline loops: CDR1 SGHDT, CDR2 YYEEEE. V lost 4 bases and J 10 bases, leaving 12 bases between the germline ends. The full variable domain, rest sourced from reference TRBV5-6 and TRBJ1-6, is DAGVTQSPTHLIKTRGQQVTLRCSPKSGHDTVSWYQQALGQGPQFIFQYYEEEERQRGNFPDRFSGHQFPNYSSELNVNALLLGDSALYLCASSRQQASPLHFGNGTRLTVT.

The chain combines TRBV7-2 with TRBJ1-1, with D perhaps TRBD1 (6 bases). This CDR3 has 12 amino acids. Germline V gene sequence: CDR1 SGHTA, CDR2 FQGNSA. Trimming removed 7 bases from V and 4 bases from J, with 10 bases in between. CDR3 DNA sequence: TGTGCCAGCACCAAGGGGGTCACTGAAGCTTTCTTT. Protein product: CASTKGVTEAFF.

The CDR3 coding sequence is TGTGCCAGTAGGGACAGCTATCAGCCCCAGCATTTT. As protein: CASRDSYQPQHF. The chain combines TRBV19 with TRBJ1-5; TRBD1 is a possible D gene (6 bases). The germline V and J ends were trimmed by 6 bases and 5 bases, with 8 bases remaining between them. The CDR3 spans 12 residues. Germline assignment: CDR1 LNHDA and CDR2 SQIVND (reference sequence).

In its sample, this clonotype was seen a few times. This chain links TRBV21-1 with TRBJ2-5; TRBD1, the table's D call, lacks a check against the DNA. TRBV21-1 is termed a pseudogene. This CDR3 spans 17 amino acids. The CDR3: CASSKARGKRPQETQYF. The CDR3 DNA reads TGTGCCAGCAGCAAAGCTAGGGGCAAGCGCCCGCAAGAGACCCAGTACTTC.

The CDR3, as DNA: TGTGCCAGCAGCCCCGGACAGGGCTGGGGCTACACCTTC. Translated: CASSPGQGWGYTF. The chain links TRBV7-2 to TRBJ1-2; TRBD1 aligns across 8 bases. V shed 5 bases, J shed 8 bases, and the junction held 7 bases outside the gene matches. This CDR3 has 13 residues. Germline loops: CDR1 SGHTA, CDR2 FQGNSA.

This clonotype was counted a few times. The V and J genes are TRBV27 and TRBJ1-2; perhaps TRBD1 as D (6 bases). Germline V gene lookup returns CDR1 MNHEY and CDR2 SMNVEV (reference sequence). The V and J ends lost 8 bases and 4 bases respectively, with 17 bases between them. The CDR3 is 14 residues long. The CDR3 region has the DNA TGTGCCAGCGCCTCAACCGGGACACGCTATGGCTACACCTTC. Translation: CASASTGTRYGYTF.

This clonotype was seen a handful of times. The chain has TRBV7-2 and TRBJ1-5; 9 bases match TRBD1. The CDR3 length is 14 residues. The trim removed 4 bases at V and 6 bases at J, leaving 4 bases unmatched. Germline CDR1 reads SGHTA; CDR2 reads FQGNSA. CDR3 loop: CASSWGQGGQPQHF. DNA for the CDR3: TGTGCCAGCAGCTGGGGACAGGGAGGTCAGCCCCAGCATTTT.

This clonotype occurred a few times. V is TRBV7-6 and J is TRBJ2-2; 10 bases agree with TRBD1. The germline V gene has CDR1 SGHVS and CDR2 FNYEAQ. The length of the CDR3 is 18 residues. With V trimmed by 5 bases and J by 6 bases, 15 bases remained unmatched. DNA for the CDR3: TGTGCCAGCAGCCTAATGAACCTGGGACAGGGGTCAGCCGGGGAGCTGTTTTTT. It yields the protein CASSLMNLGQGSAGELFF.